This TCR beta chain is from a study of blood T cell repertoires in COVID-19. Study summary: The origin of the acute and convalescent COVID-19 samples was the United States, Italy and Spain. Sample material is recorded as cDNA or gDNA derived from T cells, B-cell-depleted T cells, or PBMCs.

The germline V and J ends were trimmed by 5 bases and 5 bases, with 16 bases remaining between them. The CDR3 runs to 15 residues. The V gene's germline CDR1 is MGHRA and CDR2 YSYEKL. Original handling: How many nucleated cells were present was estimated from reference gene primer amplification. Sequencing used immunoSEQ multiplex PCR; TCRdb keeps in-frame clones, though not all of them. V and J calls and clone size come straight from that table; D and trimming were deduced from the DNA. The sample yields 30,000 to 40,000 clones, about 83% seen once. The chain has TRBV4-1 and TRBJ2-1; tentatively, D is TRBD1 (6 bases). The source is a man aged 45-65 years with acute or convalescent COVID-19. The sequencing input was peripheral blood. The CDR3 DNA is TGCGCCAGCAGCTACACAGGGAACGGGAACAATGAGCAGTTCTTC. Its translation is CASSYTGNGNNEQFF.